The sequence of this T cell receptor beta chain was determined in a study of T-cell reconstitution after alpha-beta-depleted transplantation in children. Using unique molecular identifiers, the investigators prepared the TCRbeta library. In TCRdb, the PCR reads were re-called with MiXCR into one record per CDR3 protein. Found here are about 90,000 distinct CDR3 sequences, about 14% of them singletons; the top ten hold roughly a fifth. Study-level results: Fresh T-cell production supplied most of the T-cell counts and diversity seen one year after transplant.

The table lists this clonotype with many counts. Its antigen remains unknown. The sequence was collected from a male patient aged 2 to 9 who had a stem cell transplant for acute lymphoblastic leukemia, so the T cells may come from the graft donor. The sequences come from PBMCs, mostly from graft donor cells, collected 180 days after TCRalphabeta/CD19-depleted stem cell transplant.

This chain's CDR3 is CASSLVAEGDTEAFF. CDR3 in DNA: TGTGCCAGCAGCTTGGTCGCTGAGGGAGACACTGAAGCTTTCTTT. V is TRBV5-5 and J is TRBJ1-1; no clear D. Germline CDR1 is SGHKS and CDR2 is YYEKEE (reference sequence). This CDR3 has 15 amino acids. V was trimmed by 0 bases and J by 3 bases, leaving 12 bases between them.